This T cell receptor beta chain derives from a study of response to subunit inactivated influenza vaccine. TCRdb re-called the RT-PCR reads through MiXCR, storing one row per CDR3 protein. This table has some 520,000 distinct CDR3 sequences, more than 15% appearing once. This CDR3 has 14 amino acids. V dropped 3 bases and J dropped 8 bases, with 16 bases sitting between them. CDR1 and CDR2 from the germline V gene are DFQATT and SNEGSKA (reference sequence). This clonotype was observed many times. The target antigen is unknown. General observations from the study: Authors suggested few new T cells are recruited by each seasonal influenza vaccination.

This sequence was found in a man between 50 and 69 years old who received an inactivated influenza vaccine. The J gene is TRBJ2-2, the V gene TRBV20-1; D possibly corresponds to TRBD1 (6 bases). The sequenced sample was CD4+ T cells sorted from PBMCs, obtained less than 30 months after vaccination. In nucleotides, the CDR3 is TGCAGTGCTAGTGGTCAGGGGAACTCGGGGGAGCTGTTTTTT. As protein: CSASGQGNSGELFF.